These T cell receptor beta chains were read from a single sample in a study of early T cells in non-severe SARS-CoV-2 infection. Via MiXCR, TCRdb re-called the 5' RACE reads, giving one row per CDR3 protein. The sample has some 87,000 distinct CDR3 sequences; about 12% are singletons. Sequencing input: whole blood. These receptors all stem from an adult who was a healthcare worker with PCR-confirmed SARS-CoV-2 infection or an uninfected control (not recorded which). Both conserved end residues are part of each CDR3. Fields, in order: V gene, D gene, J gene, clone size, CDR3 protein, CDR3 DNA. D genes are given only for firm matches. Rows may omit the clone size; those that give it use once, few, many or a size class.

V: TRBV3-1; D: -; J: TRBJ1-1; size: -; CDR3: CASSQPAGNTEAFF; DNA: TGTGCCAGCAGCCAACCCGCGGGAAACACTGAAGCTTTCTTT
V: TRBV12-3/TRBV12-4; D: TRBD1; J: TRBJ2-3; size: few; CDR3: CASIAQGARADTQYF; DNA: TGTGCCAGCATCGCACAGGGGGCTAGGGCAGATACGCAGTATTTT
V: TRBV6-2/TRBV6-3; D: TRBD2; J: TRBJ2-1; size: few; CDR3: CASSFLLAARPNEQFF; DNA: TGTGCCAGCAGTTTCCTTCTAGCGGCCCGACCCAATGAGCAGTTCTTC
V: TRBV12-3/TRBV12-4; D: TRBD2; J: TRBJ2-3; size: many; CDR3: CASSSGLAVGTDTQYF; DNA: TGTGCCAGCAGTTCGGGACTAGCGGTGGGGACAGATACGCAGTATTTT
V: TRBV20-1; D: TRBD2; J: TRBJ2-2; size: few; CDR3: CSARAWGGPNTGELFF; DNA: TGCAGTGCTAGAGCCTGGGGGGGACCGAACACCGGGGAGCTGTTTTTT
V: TRBV20-1; D: -; J: TRBJ2-7; size: -; CDR3: CSARDRRVSSYEQYF; DNA: TGCAGTGCTAGAGACCGCAGGGTCAGCTCCTACGAGCAGTACTTC
V: TRBV2; D: TRBD2; J: TRBJ2-2; size: many; CDR3: CASSLAGGIAGELFF; DNA: TGTGCCAGCAGTTTAGCGGGAGGGATCGCCGGGGAGCTGTTTTTT
V: TRBV18; D: -; J: TRBJ2-1; size: -; CDR3: CASSPRPLSTSYNEQFF; DNA: TGTGCCAGCTCACCACGACCCCTTAGTACCTCCTACAATGAGCAGTTCTTC
V: TRBV7-2; D: TRBD2; J: TRBJ2-5; size: few; CDR3: CASSLHPASGKGTQYF; DNA: TGTGCCAGCAGCTTACACCCTGCTAGCGGGAAGGGGACCCAGTACTTC
V: TRBV28; D: TRBD1; J: TRBJ1-1; size: -; CDR3: CASSFWGQGDFSEAFF; DNA: TGTGCCAGCAGTTTTTGGGGACAGGGGGATTTTTCTGAAGCTTTCTTT
V: TRBV28; D: -; J: TRBJ2-7; size: few; CDR3: CASGTQRYEQYF; DNA: TGTGCCAGCGGGACTCAACGCTACGAGCAGTACTTC
V: TRBV20-1; D: TRBD1; J: TRBJ1-5; size: many; CDR3: CSARGQGNGNQPQHF; DNA: TGCAGTGCTAGGGGACAGGGGAACGGCAATCAGCCCCAGCATTTT
V: TRBV18; D: TRBD1; J: TRBJ2-2; size: many; CDR3: CASSRDSTNTGELFF; DNA: TGTGCCAGCTCACGGGACAGCACGAACACCGGGGAGCTGTTTTTT
V: TRBV6-5; D: -; J: TRBJ2-3; size: -; CDR3: CASSSQHRGLRKDTQYF; DNA: TGTGCCAGCAGTTCCCAGCACCGGGGCCTCCGAAAGGATACGCAGTATTTT
V: TRBV6-1; D: -; J: TRBJ1-1; size: -; CDR3: CASSAVNTEAFF; DNA: TGTGCCAGCAGCGCCGTTAACACTGAAGCTTTCTTT
V: TRBV19; D: -; J: TRBJ1-2; size: many; CDR3: CASRRGWANYGYTF; DNA: TGTGCCAGTCGTCGTGGGTGGGCTAACTATGGCTACACCTTC
V: TRBV5-5; D: -; J: TRBJ1-2; size: few; CDR3: CASAGDGGQAYGYTF; DNA: TGTGCCAGCGCCGGGGACGGCGGACAAGCCTATGGCTACACCTTC
V: TRBV16; D: -; J: TRBJ2-7; size: -; CDR3: CASSQSGVGEQYF; DNA: TGTGCCAGCAGCCAATCCGGGGTCGGCGAGCAGTACTTC